This T cell receptor beta chain was identified in a study of blood T cell repertoires in COVID-19 (dated by TCRdb to the early 2020s). Describing the broader study: Samples covering the acute and convalescent phases of COVID-19 were provided by collaborators in the United States, Italy and Spain. Samples were obtained from the ongoing ImmuneRACE study (first 160 participants) and from over a thousand subjects provided by 6 global collaborators. The repertoires were made available in a free public database intended to serve as a resource for research on the immune response to SARS-CoV-2. The sample metadata nearly always contained a de-identified subject ID, COVID-19 status, age in years and sex. The dataset comprised deeply sampled blood TCRbeta repertoires from subjects exposed to, actively infected with, or recovered from COVID-19. Where available, HLA class I and class II types were taken from metadata supplied by the sample provider and were not determined by assay-based typing. The prospective study material was composed of cDNA or gDNA derived from T cells, B-cell-depleted T cells, or PBMCs.

The collaborating institutions used their own protocols to collect whole blood in K2EDTA tubes. Collaborator samples were shipped for TCRbeta analysis as frozen whole blood, isolated PBMCs, or DNA extracted from either sample type. Summary of the overall study and its limitations: Clinical and demographic metadata were provided uncurated, with the amount varying by source and participant.

Concerning this clone itself: The clone's antigen remains unknown. No much larger clonotype is one base removed from it; base qualities were not supplied.

The immunoSEQ Assay, a bias-controlled multiplex PCR, was used to amplify TCRbeta CDR3 regions from genomic DNA. The source study handled its data this way. Nucleated cell counts per sample were estimated from amplification of reference gene primers within the assay. To quantify the absolute abundance of each unique TCRbeta CDR3 rearrangement, sequence reads were collapsed and filtered. For each sample, productive Simpson clonality was calculated by taking the square root of Simpson's diversity index across productive rearrangements. In its TCRdb copy, this immuneACCESS table keeps in-frame sequences only and misses some clones. Where compared with another copy, unresolved V genes explain less than half of these, and the others have no known cause. That table furnishes V, J and clone size, whereas the DNA furnished D and trimming. The sample table lists over 350,000 clones, about nine tenths of them with a count of one. The ten most abundant clones make up approximately 1.4% of the sample.

Clipping removes 8 bases from V and 4 bases from J, with 8 as the unmatched junction base count. The germline V gene encodes CDR1 LNHDA and CDR2 SQIVND (reference sequence). The CDR3 holds 13 amino acids from the cysteine to the phenylalanine. Just the 39-base CDR3 DNA is kept, in frame starting at base 1. The chain joins TRBV19 to TRBJ2-7; 7 central nucleotides agree with TRBD1. The material sequenced was peripheral blood. The receptor's source is a young woman with active or convalescent COVID-19. The CDR3 in this case is CASAQGVQYEQYF. The DNA reads TGTGCCAGTGCCCAGGGGGTCCAGTACGAGCAGTACTTC.